The 24 T cell receptor beta chains presented below share a single source sample, sequenced in a study of T cell changes during pregnancy in multiple sclerosis. Produced via immunoSEQ multiplex PCR; TCRdb's table is partial and in-frame only. The sample shows about 64,000 clones, 80% to 95% of them seen only once. The sequences come from peripheral blood, collected in the second trimester of pregnancy. These TCRs come from a female donor with multiple sclerosis, enrolled in a pregnancy study.

This clone was found a few times. The V call is TRBV11-3, the J call TRBJ2-7; 13 bases line up with TRBD2. J gave up 3 bases and V 3 bases, and 2 bases lay outside the gene matches. CDR1 and CDR2 from the germline V gene are SGHNT and YENEEA. The CDR3 length is 15 residues. The CDR3: CASSFRLAGGYEQYF. The CDR3 region has the DNA TGTGCCAGCAGCTTTAGACTAGCGGGAGGCTACGAGCAGTACTTC.

The chain employs TRBV9 and TRBJ2-1, with a tentative D call TRBD2 (6 bases). The ends were cut back, 0 bases at V and 0 bases at J, with 10 bases in the middle. Germline V gene data show CDR1 as SGDLS and CDR2 as YYNGEE. CDR3 length: 16 residues. The chain's CDR3 is CASSVGAGSSYNEQFF. CDR3 bases: TGTGCCAGCAGCGTAGGCGCGGGGAGCTCCTACAATGAGCAGTTCTTC.

This sequence joins TRBV4-1 and TRBJ1-2, with 9 bases aligning to TRBD1. Germline CDR1 MGHRA, CDR2 YSYEKL. This CDR3 region has 15 residues. With V trimmed by 2 bases and J by 4 bases, 5 bases remained unmatched. The CDR3 loop reads CASSQRQGELYGYTF. In nucleotides, the CDR3 is TGCGCCAGCAGCCAACGACAGGGGGAGCTCTATGGCTACACCTTC.

This clone came up once. The chain is built from TRBV5-1 and TRBJ2-3; D perhaps matches TRBD1 (5 bases). Germline loops: CDR1 SGHRS, CDR2 YFSETQ. V lost 4 bases, J lost 1 base, and 13 bases lay in between. This CDR3 is 15 amino acids long. The CDR3, as DNA: TGCGCCAGCAGCCCAGGGTTTCTCGGCACAGATACGCAGTATTTT. This sequence encodes CASSPGFLGTDTQYF.

The chain couples TRBV29-1 to TRBJ2-1, with 11 bases identical to TRBD2. Germline V gives CDR1 SQVTM, CDR2 ANQGSEA. Trimming took 4 bases from V and 4 from J; bases not matched to a gene: 3. The CDR3 extends over 14 amino acids. CDR3 in DNA: TGCAGCGTTGCACTAGCGGGAGCTTACAATGAGCAGTTCTTC. Its protein is CSVALAGAYNEQFF.

This sequence joins TRBV19 and TRBJ2-5; TRBD1 might be the D (5 bases). The germline gives CDR1 LNHDA, CDR2 SQIVND (reference sequence). V was shortened by 10 bases and J by 2 bases, with 14 bases between the two germline ends. The length of the CDR3 is 13 residues. CDR3 in amino acids: CATESGSQETQYF. The CDR3 coding sequence is TGTGCCACCGAATCAGGGTCTCAAGAGACCCAGTACTTC.

The chain combines TRBV6-5 with TRBJ2-5, with D uncertain. Trimming left V 6 bases short and J 2 bases short, with 16 bases between. CDR1 is MNHEY, CDR2 SVGAGI, per germline. The CDR3 is 15 residues long. CDR3 DNA sequence: TGTGCCAGCAGCCCCGGGTCAAGAATTCAAGAGACCCAGTACTTC. Encoded protein: CASSPGSRIQETQYF.

V and J are TRBV16 and TRBJ1-3; TRBD1 matches 7 bases. Germline lookup yields CDR1 KGHSY and CDR2 FQNENV. V shed 2 bases and J 6 bases; nucleotides not matched to a gene: 7. The CDR3 contains 15 residues. The CDR3 is CASSQTGQNKNTIYF. The CDR3 bases are TGTGCCAGCAGCCAAACGGGACAGAACAAAAACACCATATATTTT.

The J gene is TRBJ1-1, the V gene TRBV18, with D possibly TRBD1 on 6 matching bases. The V end lost 4 bases, the J end lost 0 bases, and 9 bases lay between the germline ends. The germline CDR1 and CDR2 sequences are KGHSH and LQKENI. This CDR3 contains 14 residues. The CDR3 DNA reads as TGTGCCAGCTCACTAAGGGGGTTGAACACTGAAGCTTTCTTT. Translating gives CASSLRGLNTEAFF.

The V gene is TRBV19, the J gene TRBJ2-2, with D hard to call. CDR1 is LNHDA and CDR2 is SQIVND in the germline V gene (reference sequence). This CDR3 has 14 amino acids. Between the trimmed V and J ends, which lost 3 bases and 3 bases, there was a span of 8 bases. CDR3 DNA sequence: TGTGCCAGTAGTATGGGCAGAGACACCGGGGAGCTGTTTTTT. This translates into CASSMGRDTGELFF.

This clone is classed as medium-sized. V gene TRBV7-3 combines with J gene TRBJ1-5; D not resolved. The V end lost 10 bases, the J end lost 0 bases, and 22 bases lay between the germline ends. The CDR3 extends over 17 amino acids. Germline loops: CDR1 SGHTA, CDR2 FQGTGA. The CDR3: CAKTAELRKYSNQPQHF. The CDR3 region has the DNA TGTGCCAAAACAGCTGAGCTACGGAAGTATAGCAATCAGCCCCAGCATTTT. Looking up the rest from reference TRBV7-3 and TRBJ1-5 gives the full variable domain: GAGVSQTPSNKVTEKGKYVELRCDPISGHTALYWYRQSLGQGPEFLIYFQGTGAADDSGLPNDRFFAVRPEGSVSTLKIQRTERGDSAVYLCAKTAELRKYSNQPQHFGDGTRLSIL.

The CDR3 loop reads CAWTAGRETQYF. CDR3 in DNA: TGTGCCTGGACGGCGGGTCGAGAGACCCAGTACTTC. J is TRBJ2-5 and V is TRBV30; a possible D gene is TRBD2 (5 bases). This CDR3 is built from 12 residues. V lost 4 bases to trimming and J lost 4 bases, with 10 bases between them. From germline, CDR1 is GTSNPN and CDR2 SVGIG (reference sequence).

This clone was counted only a few times. The J gene is TRBJ1-6, the V gene TRBV18, with D possibly TRBD1 on 6 matching bases. The CDR3 length is 15 residues. CDR1 KGHSH and CDR2 LQKENI come from the germline V gene. V was clipped by 0 bases and J by 11 bases, with 14 bases between them. As DNA, the CDR3 is TGTGCCAGCTCACCACCGGGGGCAGGGACGGCACCCCTCCACTTT. This encodes CASSPPGAGTAPLHF.

The rearrangement joins TRBV7-4 to TRBJ2-3, with D possibly TRBD2 on 5 matching bases. Looked up from germline, CDR1 is SGHVT and CDR2 is SQSDAQ. V lost 5 bases to trimming and J lost 6 bases, with 24 bases between them. CDR3 length: 17 residues. DNA for the CDR3: TGTGCCAGCAGCCCCAGTAGTAGAGGGTCAGGATTTGATACGCAGTATTTT. Its translation: CASSPSSRGSGFDTQYF.

This chain joins TRBV5-1 and TRBJ2-3, with 9 bases aligning to TRBD1. Trimming cost V 1 base and J 2 bases; bases outside gene matches: 8. The germline V gene encodes CDR1 SGHRS and CDR2 YFSETQ. The CDR3 covers 17 residues. CDR3 amino acids: CASSLMPGQGSTDTQYF. As DNA, the CDR3 is TGCGCCAGCAGCTTGATGCCTGGACAGGGGTCCACAGATACGCAGTATTTT.

The chain couples TRBV7-2 to TRBJ1-5; TRBD1 agrees at 9 bases. This CDR3 has 15 residues. V shed 5 bases, J shed 6 bases, and the junction held 8 bases outside the gene matches. CDR1 and CDR2 (germline): SGHTA, FQGNSA. CDR3 protein: CASSPGQGNGQPQHF. In DNA form, the CDR3 reads TGTGCCAGCAGCCCGGGACAGGGAAACGGTCAGCCCCAGCATTTT.

J is TRBJ1-1 and V is TRBV6-1; D gene ambiguous. The CDR3 consists of 13 residues. With 2 bases removed from V and 6 bases from J, the gap between germline ends came to 10 bases. CDR1 MNHNS and CDR2 SASEGT come from the germline V gene. The CDR3 loop reads CASSESVLAEAFF. In DNA form, the CDR3 reads TGTGCCAGCAGTGAATCCGTTCTCGCTGAAGCTTTCTTT.

The J gene is TRBJ1-1, the V gene TRBV5-6; unclear D gene. Per the germline V gene, CDR1 is SGHDT and CDR2 is YYEEEE. Trimming pared 1 base from V and 1 base from J, leaving 8 bases between. The CDR3 loop spans 14 amino acids. The CDR3 loop is CASSLNERNTEAFF. DNA for the CDR3: TGTGCCAGCAGCTTGAACGAGAGGAACACTGAAGCTTTCTTT.

CDR3 loop: CASSLQGEAYEQYF. Written as DNA, the CDR3 is TGTGCCAGCAGCTTGCAGGGGGAGGCCTACGAGCAGTACTTC. This rearrangement joins TRBV5-4 to TRBJ2-7; D might be TRBD1 (7 bases). V lost 1 base to trimming and J lost 2 bases, with 10 bases between them. The CDR3 sequence is 14 residues long. The germline V gene encodes CDR1 SGHNT and CDR2 YYREEE (reference sequence).

The rearrangement links TRBV15 to TRBJ1-1; D unresolved. In germline, CDR1 is LNHNV, CDR2 YYDKDF (reference sequence). V lost 0 bases and J 6 bases, leaving 11 bases between the germline ends. CDR3 length: 14 residues. The CDR3 loop reads CATSRDLGEPEAFF. CDR3 nucleotides: TGTGCCACCAGCAGAGATCTTGGGGAGCCTGAAGCTTTCTTT.

The J gene is TRBJ2-1, the V gene TRBV10-2; TRBD1 agrees at 11 bases. The germline V gene encodes CDR1 WSHSY and CDR2 SAAADI. V trimming: 6 bases; J trimming: 5 bases; junction bases outside the gene matches: 6. CDR3 size: 15 residues. The DNA of the CDR3 is TGCGCCAGCAGAACCGGGACAGGGGGAAACAATGAGCAGTTCTTC. Protein sequence: CASRTGTGGNNEQFF.

This chain connects TRBV6-6 to TRBJ2-5; the match to TRBD2 covers 14 bases. The ends lost 2 bases at V and 4 bases at J; junction bases unmatched: 3. The CDR3 is 16 amino acids. Germline V gives CDR1 MNHNY, CDR2 SVGAGI (reference sequence). CDR3 in DNA: TGTGCCAGCAGTTACCCGACTAGCGGGAGGGGAGAGACCCAGTACTTC. It is translated as CASSYPTSGRGETQYF.

The CDR3 region is CASKDQGTNTIYF. The CDR3, as DNA: TGTGCCAGCAAGGATCAGGGAACAAACACCATATATTTT. The V gene is TRBV2, the J gene TRBJ1-3, with D maybe TRBD1 (5 bases). CDR1 and CDR2 (germline): SNHLY, FYNNEI. V lost 7 bases and J 6 bases, leaving 13 bases between the germline ends. This CDR3 is built from 13 residues.

The chain employs TRBV6-4 and TRBJ2-2; 10 bases fit TRBD1. CDR3 length: 17 residues. V lost 2 bases, J lost 3 bases, and 6 bases stayed unmatched. Germline CDR1 is MRHNA and CDR2 is SNTAGT. CDR3: CASSDTDRGLDTGELFF. The CDR3 DNA follows: TGTGCCAGCAGTGACACCGACAGGGGGCTTGACACCGGGGAGCTGTTTTTT.